These 32 T cell receptor beta chains share one sample of origin, sequenced in a study of blood T cell repertoires in COVID-19. Clones were read by immunoSEQ multiplex PCR, and TCRdb kept only the in-frame ones, dropping some. The sample lists 150,000 to 200,000 clones, roughly 85% occurring once. Input material: PBMCs or T cells enriched from blood (not recorded which). Receptors originate from a woman between 18 and 30 years old who had recovered from COVID-19.

In its sample, this clone was seen once. The J gene is TRBJ1-6, the V gene TRBV10-2; D possibly corresponds to TRBD1 (5 bases). There are 18 residues in the CDR3. CDR1 and CDR2 (germline): WSHSY, SAAADI. V shed 3 bases and J shed 7 bases, with 22 bases lying between them. The CDR3 DNA sequence: TGCGCCAGCAGTGAAATAGGCCAAGACAGCTACGCCAATTCACCCCTCCACTTT. This gives the protein CASSEIGQDSYANSPLHF.

The chain links TRBV27 to TRBJ2-7; D possibly corresponds to TRBD2 (5 bases). The V gene lost 3 bases and the J gene lost 7 bases, with 10 bases spanning the gap. The CDR3 contains 12 residues. Per the germline V gene, CDR1 is MNHEY and CDR2 is SMNVEV (reference sequence). CDR3 sequence: CASSFQSGEQYF. The DNA for the CDR3 is TGTGCCAGCAGTTTCCAATCGGGGGAGCAGTACTTC.

The J gene is TRBJ1-1, the V gene TRBV27, with D tentatively TRBD1 (5 bases). This CDR3 is 13 amino acids long. CDR1 and CDR2 from the germline V gene are MNHEY and SMNVEV (reference sequence). V gave up 4 bases and J gave up 4 bases, with 10 bases separating them. The CDR3 sequence is CASSWGKFTEAFF. The CDR3 coding sequence is TGTGCCAGCAGTTGGGGCAAATTCACTGAAGCTTTCTTT.

The J gene is TRBJ2-3, the V gene TRBV15; D is possibly TRBD1 (6 bases). The germline CDR1 and CDR2 sequences are LNHNV and YYDKDF (reference sequence). CDR3 length: 19 amino acids. Trimming pared 3 bases from V and 2 bases from J, leaving 24 bases between. The DNA for the CDR3 is TGTGCCACCAGCAGCCTACTAGACAGGAGCCCCCTCTCCACAGATACGCAGTATTTT. Amino acid sequence: CATSSLLDRSPLSTDTQYF.

The rearrangement joins TRBV5-1 to TRBJ2-1; D gene ambiguous. Germline V gene sequence: CDR1 SGHRS, CDR2 YFSETQ. Trimming took off 4 bases at V and 9 bases at J, with 17 bases between the two ends. CDR3 length equals 14 residues. CDR3 amino acids: CASSPFPIISEQFF. CDR3 DNA: TGCGCCAGCAGCCCCTTCCCTATTATTAGTGAGCAGTTCTTC.

The V gene is TRBV27, the J gene TRBJ2-7; the match to TRBD1 covers 11 bases. This CDR3 spans 12 amino acids. Per germline, CDR1 MNHEY and CDR2 SMNVEV (reference sequence). After removal of 10 bases from V and 7 bases from J, the junction contained 6 bases not matched to a gene. The CDR3 nucleotides read TGTGCCATCGGACAGGGGGCTGGAGAGCAGTACTTC. Amino acids: CAIGQGAGEQYF.

The chain carries TRBV5-4 and TRBJ2-1, with 8 nucleotides matching TRBD1. The CDR3 consists of 16 residues. The germline CDR1 and CDR2 sequences are SGHNT and YYREEE (reference sequence). V trimming: 4 bases; J trimming: 2 bases; junction bases outside the gene matches: 8. The DNA of the CDR3 is TGTGCCAGCAGCCGAAAGACAGGGGCGACCTACAATGAGCAGTTCTTC. It codes for CASSRKTGATYNEQFF.

The chain combines TRBV29-1 with TRBJ1-1, with D maybe TRBD1 (6 bases). Germline assignment: CDR1 SQVTM and CDR2 ANQGSEA. The length of the CDR3 is 14 residues. The ends were cut back, 1 base at V and 4 bases at J, with 13 bases in the middle. CDR3 bases: TGCAGCGTTGAAGTTTCAGGGGCCGGCACTGAAGCTTTCTTT. Translated, it gives CSVEVSGAGTEAFF.

The J gene is TRBJ1-2, the V gene TRBV28; no definite D call. The V end was cut by 4 bases, the J end by 0 bases, with 12 bases between. This CDR3 has 15 residues. Per germline, CDR1 MDHEN and CDR2 SYDVKM. CDR3 sequence reads: CASSSPGSANYGYTF. The CDR3 DNA reads TGTGCCAGCAGTTCTCCAGGATCGGCTAACTATGGCTACACCTTC.

This clone has only a few counts. The rearrangement uses TRBV7-6 and TRBJ2-2, with 7 bases identical to TRBD2. The CDR3 covers 16 residues. The trim removed 4 bases at V and 7 bases at J, leaving 12 bases unmatched. Germline V gene data show CDR1 as SGHVS and CDR2 as FNYEAQ. CDR3 coding DNA: TGTGCCAGCAGCTACTCGGGGGGTATATCGGTCGGGGAGCTGTTTTTT. It specifies CASSYSGGISVGELFF.

The chain joins TRBV27 to TRBJ2-3; tentatively, D is TRBD2 (6 bases). The V gene's germline CDR1 is MNHEY and CDR2 SMNVEV (reference sequence). This CDR3 contains 15 residues. V was clipped by 1 base and J by 2 bases, with 10 bases between them. As DNA, the CDR3 is TGTGCCAGCAGTTTATATGGCGGGGTCACAGATACGCAGTATTTT. Its translation: CASSLYGGVTDTQYF.

This clone occurred once. The chain uses TRBV19 and TRBJ1-1, with 7 positions matching TRBD1. Germline V gene sequence: CDR1 LNHDA, CDR2 SQIVND (reference sequence). This CDR3 comprises 14 residues. With 7 bases clipped from V and 4 bases from J, the junction kept 9 bases outside the gene matches. CDR3 nucleotides: TGTGCCAGTACCCCAGGGGGGCCCAGCACTGAAGCTTTCTTT. This gives the protein CASTPGGPSTEAFF.

This chain uses TRBV19 with TRBJ1-5, with TRBD1 identical over 7 bases. The CDR3 totals 15 residues. V shed 6 bases, J shed 0 bases, and the junction held 5 bases outside the gene matches. Germline V gene lookup returns CDR1 LNHDA and CDR2 SQIVND (reference sequence). This CDR3 reads CASRGQVDSNQPQHF. CDR3 nucleotides: TGTGCCAGTAGAGGACAGGTGGATAGCAATCAGCCCCAGCATTTT.

V usage is TRBV7-9 and J usage is TRBJ2-7; no firm D call. The CDR3 spans 13 residues. CDR1 and CDR2 from the germline V gene are SEHNR and FQNEAQ (reference sequence). V dropped 7 bases and J dropped 2 bases, with 12 bases sitting between them. DNA for the CDR3: TGTGCCAGCAACCTAGACGGAACCTACGAGCAGTACTTC. Encoded protein: CASNLDGTYEQYF.

The chain is built from TRBV20-1 and TRBJ2-3; D is unresolved. V lost 7 bases, J lost 2 bases, and 7 bases lay in between. In germline, CDR1 is DFQATT, CDR2 SNEGSKA (reference sequence). The CDR3 has 11 residues. CDR3 protein: CSVLTTDTQYF. Written as DNA, the CDR3 is TGCAGTGTACTTACCACAGATACGCAGTATTTT.

The CDR3: CASRVQGAGTDTQYF. The CDR3 region has the DNA TGTGCCAGCAGGGTACAGGGGGCTGGTACAGATACGCAGTATTTT. This chain joins TRBV28 and TRBJ2-3, with 9 bases matching TRBD1. Germline V gene lookup returns CDR1 MDHEN and CDR2 SYDVKM. This CDR3 comprises 15 residues. J gave up 3 bases and V 6 bases, and 7 bases lay outside the gene matches.

The CDR3 DNA reads TGTGCCAGCTCAGCCGGAGAAAACTATGGCTACACCTTC. Translation: CASSAGENYGYTF. The chain is built from TRBV18 and TRBJ1-2; D is undetermined. Trimming removed 5 bases at V and 2 bases at J, with 9 bases between. The CDR3 spans 13 residues. Looked up from germline, CDR1 is KGHSH and CDR2 is LQKENI.

The chain links TRBV29-1 to TRBJ2-7, with 10 bases aligning to TRBD2. Germline trimming cut 7 bases from V and 5 bases from J; bases unmatched to any gene: 8. This CDR3 is 13 amino acids long. Germline CDR1 and CDR2: SQVTM and ANQGSEA. Written as DNA, the CDR3 is TGCAGCGCAACTAGCGGGACGGGGGACGAGCAGTACTTC. The encoded protein is CSATSGTGDEQYF.

J is TRBJ1-2 and V is TRBV2; perhaps TRBD1 as D (6 bases). V dropped 7 bases and J dropped 2 bases, with 14 bases sitting between them. This CDR3 contains 14 residues. From germline, CDR1 is SNHLY and CDR2 FYNNEI. The CDR3 bases are TGTGCCAGCAAGGGGGTAATCCAAAACTATGGCTACACCTTC. Protein sequence: CASKGVIQNYGYTF.

Worth noting for this clone: One end of the junction is discordant with germline, which a read error may explain. The chain uses TRBV24-1 and TRBJ1-3, with 8 bases that match TRBD1. This CDR3 region has 19 residues. Germline CDR1 is KGHDR and CDR2 is SFDVKD. The CDR3 sequence: CATSVLSQGASRSGNTIYF. CDR3 sequence (DNA): TGTGCCACCAGTGTTTTGAGTCAGGGGGCGTCCCGCTCTGGAAACACCATATATTTT.

V gene TRBV30 combines with J gene TRBJ2-3; TRBD2 matches at 8 bases. The germline V gene encodes CDR1 GTSNPN and CDR2 SVGIG (reference sequence). The CDR3 is 14 amino acids. V gave up 3 bases and J gave up 10 bases; unmatched junction bases: 12. CDR3 bases: TGTGCCTGGAGCCCGGGACTAGGGGTTTTGGCGCAGTATTTT. Its protein is CAWSPGLGVLAQYF.

V is TRBV19 and J is TRBJ1-2, with D possibly being TRBD1 (6 bases). The V gene's germline CDR1 is LNHDA and CDR2 SQIVND (reference sequence). The length of the CDR3 is 14 residues. V lost 5 bases to trimming and J lost 4 bases, with 14 bases between them. This CDR3 reads CASSALQGTYGYTF. The CDR3 DNA follows: TGTGCCAGTAGTGCCCTTCAGGGGACCTATGGCTACACCTTC.

The chain carries TRBV6-5 and TRBJ1-2; weak D call: TRBD1 (5 bases). The CDR3 contains 13 residues. From germline, CDR1 is MNHEY and CDR2 SVGAGI. The V end lost 5 bases, the J end lost 3 bases, and 10 bases lay between the germline ends. In DNA form, the CDR3 reads TGTGCCAGCAGTATTGACAGTTACTATGGCTACACCTTC. It translates to CASSIDSYYGYTF.

The sample holds a few counts of this clone. The rearrangement joins TRBV29-1 to TRBJ2-1, with 7 bases that match TRBD2. The CDR3 runs 14 residues. Unmatched junction bases numbered 9, after V lost 7 bases and J lost 3 bases. The germline gives CDR1 SQVTM, CDR2 ANQGSEA. CDR3 DNA: TGCAGCGCCACTCTGGGAGGGATCTACAATGAGCAGTTCTTC. Translation: CSATLGGIYNEQFF.

V gene TRBV27 combines with J gene TRBJ1-2; 8 bases agree with TRBD1. With V trimmed by 5 bases and J by 4 bases, 6 bases remained unmatched. The germline V gene encodes CDR1 MNHEY and CDR2 SMNVEV (reference sequence). This CDR3 spans 14 amino acids. CDR3 sequence reads: CASSVDRDVYGYTF. DNA of the CDR3: TGTGCCAGCAGTGTGGACAGGGATGTCTATGGCTACACCTTC.

This clone was observed a handful of times. CDR3 region: CSVLTGSSTDTQYF. Written as DNA, the CDR3 is TGCAGCGTTCTGACAGGATCTAGCACAGATACGCAGTATTTT. The chain couples TRBV29-1 to TRBJ2-3, with D maybe TRBD1 (6 bases). CDR3 length: 14 residues. CDR1 and CDR2 from the germline V gene are SQVTM and ANQGSEA. V was cut by 5 bases and J by 0 bases, with 12 bases left in between.

J is TRBJ1-4 and V is TRBV24-1, with D possibly TRBD1 on 5 matching bases. CDR1 KGHDR and CDR2 SFDVKD come from the germline V gene. The CDR3 sequence is 14 residues long. The V gene lost 7 bases and the J gene lost 0 bases, with 8 bases spanning the gap. The CDR3 is CATRPGPTNEKLFF. In DNA form, the CDR3 reads TGTGCCACCAGACCAGGGCCAACTAATGAAAAACTGTTTTTT.

The V and J genes are TRBV7-8 and TRBJ2-5; TRBD2 matches 9 bases. Germline V lookup: CDR1 SGHVS, CDR2 FQNEAQ. Trimming took 5 bases from V and 3 from J; bases not matched to a gene: 10. CDR3 size: 16 residues. The CDR3 loop reads CASSPYRTSAKETQYF. In DNA form, the CDR3 reads TGTGCCAGCAGCCCCTACAGGACTAGCGCCAAAGAGACCCAGTACTTC.

The rearrangement joins TRBV30 to TRBJ2-7; 8 positions agree with TRBD2. The trim removed 2 bases at V and 6 bases at J, leaving 6 bases unmatched. The CDR3 runs 13 residues. The germline CDR1 and CDR2 sequences are GTSNPN and SVGIG (reference sequence). CDR3 DNA sequence: TGTGCCTGGAGTAGCGGGAGAGAAGGCGAGCAGTACTTC. Translation gives CAWSSGREGEQYF.

V gene TRBV28 combines with J gene TRBJ1-2; D not certain. CDR3 length: 15 residues. Germline-derived CDR1 and CDR2 are MDHEN and SYDVKM. Trimming took 5 bases from V and 8 from J, leaving 21 bases between them. This CDR3 reads CASSHTHAVYMGYTF. The CDR3 DNA sequence: TGTGCCAGCAGTCATACCCATGCGGTCTATATGGGCTACACCTTC.

This chain's CDR3 is CASSGSQTSGHGDTEAFF. The CDR3 coding sequence is TGTGCCAGCAGTGGCAGTCAGACGTCAGGCCACGGGGACACTGAAGCTTTCTTT. The gene calls are TRBV25-1 and TRBJ1-1; D uncertain. The length of the CDR3 is 18 residues. Germline CDR1 reads MGHDK; CDR2 reads SYGVNS. V was cut by 4 bases and J by 3 bases, with 24 bases left in between.

The CDR3 region has the DNA TGTGCCACCAGTGACCCGGGACAGGGGAGCACAGATACGCAGTATTTT. Its protein product is CATSDPGQGSTDTQYF. The chain is built from TRBV24-1 and TRBJ2-3, with 10 positions matching TRBD1. Germline values: CDR1 KGHDR, CDR2 SFDVKD. J lost 0 bases, V lost 4 bases, and 3 bases had no gene match. The CDR3 loop spans 16 amino acids.